The 29 T cell receptor beta chains reported below all come from one sample, sequenced in a study of monozygotic twins with inflammatory bowel disease. TCRdb re-called the 5' RACE reads; every CDR3 protein appears as one record, without DNA. The sample table includes about 160,000 distinct CDR3 sequences. The sequencing sample was made of blood. These receptors all come from a human donor with ulcerative colitis or Crohn's disease, or a healthy co-twin of an affected twin (not recorded which).

The chain links TRBV12-5 to TRBJ1-6. This CDR3 contains 14 residues. Germline CDR1 reads LGHNT; CDR2 reads FRNRAP. The CDR3 spells CASGNYGRDSPLHF.

The J gene is TRBJ1-4, the V gene TRBV20-1; TCRdb outputs TRBD1, but without DNA this stays unchecked. Germline CDR1 DFQATT, CDR2 SNEGSKA (reference sequence). CDR3 length: 15 residues. CDR3 residues: CSASSPGPINEKLFF.

CDR3: CASSFDYTTGELFF. The V and J genes are TRBV6-2 or TRBV6-3 and TRBJ2-2; the D gene TCRdb calls, TRBD2, cannot be checked with no DNA. Germline V gene sequence: CDR1 MNHEY, CDR2 SVGEGT. This CDR3 is 14 amino acids long.

This chain uses TRBV5-1 with TRBJ1-6. This CDR3 region has 15 residues. Germline CDR1 reads SGHRS; CDR2 reads YFSETQ. The CDR3 sequence: CASTLIGDYNSPLHF.

V is TRBV5-1 and J is TRBJ2-1; the TCRdb call, TRBD1, lacks DNA for checking. Germline assignment: CDR1 SGHRS and CDR2 YFSETQ. The CDR3 sequence is 16 residues long. Here the CDR3 reads CASSLTGQGGYNEQFF.

The J gene is TRBJ1-1, the V gene TRBV29-1; TCRdb reports TRBD1, a call that lacks DNA to check it against. The CDR3 extends over 16 amino acids. Germline loops: CDR1 SQVTM, CDR2 ANQGSEA. CDR3 residues: CSVQSLPQGQGTEAFF.

The chain uses TRBV6-2 or TRBV6-3 and TRBJ2-1; TCRdb picks TRBD2, but there is no DNA to check that call. The CDR3 extends over 14 amino acids. Germline CDR1 reads MNHEY; CDR2 reads SVGEGT. The CDR3 here is CASSVAGGPDEQFF.

V is TRBV2 and J is TRBJ1-2. Germline assignment: CDR1 SNHLY and CDR2 FYNNEI. The CDR3 totals 14 residues. The CDR3 sequence is CASSEAAVGAGYTF.

The chain uses TRBV6-2 or TRBV6-3 and TRBJ1-1; TCRdb gives TRBD1 as the D gene, but with no DNA this cannot be confirmed. Germline V gene lookup returns CDR1 MNHEY and CDR2 SVGEGT. The CDR3 has 18 residues. The CDR3 sequence is CASSYKGGGRSMNTEAFF.

The chain employs TRBV5-1 and TRBJ2-7; the D gene TCRdb calls, TRBD1, cannot be checked with no DNA. The CDR3 length is 14 residues. Germline V gives CDR1 SGHRS, CDR2 YFSETQ. The CDR3 is CASSGGTGSYEQYF.

The CDR3 loop reads CASSNLQTATDTQYF. The chain uses TRBV19 and TRBJ2-3. In germline, CDR1 is LNHDA, CDR2 SQIVND (reference sequence). The CDR3 runs to 15 residues.

The rearrangement joins TRBV7-9 to TRBJ2-7; TCRdb gives TRBD1 as the D gene, but with no DNA this cannot be confirmed. The CDR3 runs to 14 residues. Germline CDR1 reads SEHNR; CDR2 reads FQNEAQ (reference sequence). CDR3 sequence reads: CASSHRDRTYEQYF. Supplemented by reference TRBV7-9 and TRBJ2-7, the full variable domain reads DTGVSQNPRHKITKRGQNVTFRCDPISEHNRLYWYRQTLGQGPEFLTYFQNEAQLEKSRLLSDRFSAERPKGSFSTLEIQRTEQGDSAMYLCASSHRDRTYEQYFGPGTRLTVT.

The CDR3 loop is CASSFMGGRASHEQYF. This chain links TRBV7-2 with TRBJ2-7; TCRdb picks TRBD2, but there is no DNA to check that call. The CDR3 length is 16 residues. Germline V CDR1 and CDR2: SGHTA, FQGNSA.

The V call is TRBV7-2, the J call TRBJ2-3. CDR1 and CDR2 (germline): SGHTA, FQGNSA. This CDR3 contains 13 residues. The CDR3 protein is CASSLLRGDTQYF.

This chain uses TRBV19 with TRBJ2-3; TCRdb designates TRBD1, a call that cannot be tested without DNA. The CDR3 extends over 16 amino acids. The germline CDR1 and CDR2 sequences are LNHDA and SQIVND (reference sequence). The CDR3 sequence is CASSRGDRGAADTQYF.

The V gene is TRBV7-6, the J gene TRBJ2-1; TCRdb gives TRBD1 as the D gene, but with no DNA this cannot be confirmed. CDR1 and CDR2 (germline): SGHVS, FNYEAQ. The CDR3 consists of 12 residues. This CDR3 reads CASSSPGGEQFF.

The chain links TRBV6-5 to TRBJ2-7. The CDR3 totals 14 residues. Germline CDR1 reads MNHEY; CDR2 reads SVGAGI. Here the CDR3 reads CASSYTNPNYEQYF.

The chain employs TRBV6-6 and TRBJ2-1; the D call of TRBD1 rests on TCRdb alone, since no DNA is present to check it. CDR3 size: 14 residues. Looked up from germline, CDR1 is MNHNY and CDR2 is SVGAGI (reference sequence). The CDR3: CATKTGTAYNEQFF.

The genes are TRBV2 and TRBJ2-5; TCRdb's D call of TRBD1 is untestable without DNA. The CDR3 is made up of 13 amino acids. Germline-derived CDR1 and CDR2 are SNHLY and FYNNEI. CDR3: CASSDGRGETQYF.

The gene calls are TRBV18 and TRBJ1-6. This CDR3 is 14 amino acids long. Germline CDR1 KGHSH, CDR2 LQKENI. The CDR3 spells CASSPQGADSPLHF.

The gene calls are TRBV28 and TRBJ2-7. Germline V CDR1 and CDR2: MDHEN, SYDVKM. CDR3 size: 15 residues. The CDR3 sequence: CASSSRTTGTYEQYF.

This chain uses TRBV7-8 with TRBJ1-1; the D call of TRBD1 rests on TCRdb alone, since no DNA is present to check it. From germline, CDR1 is SGHVS and CDR2 FQNEAQ. The CDR3 loop spans 14 amino acids. CDR3 protein: CASSPREGRTEAFF.

The V and J genes are TRBV7-9 and TRBJ2-3. The CDR3 consists of 12 residues. Germline CDR1 reads SEHNR; CDR2 reads FQNEAQ (reference sequence). CDR3 in amino acids: CASSLFLDTQYF.

CDR3: CATRTLGSGSSGELFF. The rearrangement joins TRBV19 to TRBJ2-2; TCRdb lists TRBD2, though no DNA is available to test this call. The CDR3 totals 16 residues. Germline assignment: CDR1 LNHDA and CDR2 SQIVND (reference sequence).

The chain is built from TRBV7-2 and TRBJ2-7; TCRdb gives TRBD1 as the D gene, but with no DNA this cannot be confirmed. The CDR3 has 15 amino acids. The germline V gene has CDR1 SGHTA and CDR2 FQGNSA. The CDR3 sequence: CASSLDRITTYEQYF.

The chain couples TRBV7-9 to TRBJ2-3; the D gene TCRdb calls, TRBD1, cannot be checked with no DNA. The CDR3 totals 17 residues. The germline CDR1 and CDR2 sequences are SEHNR and FQNEAQ (reference sequence). The CDR3 sequence is CASSQATSGGRTDTQYF.

Here the CDR3 reads CASSPNRVRNEKLFF. The gene calls are TRBV5-1 and TRBJ1-4; there is no DNA to check the TCRdb D call of TRBD1. CDR1 and CDR2 (germline): SGHRS, YFSETQ. The CDR3 extends over 15 amino acids.

V is TRBV7-9 and J is TRBJ2-2; TCRdb's D gene call, TRBD1, goes unchecked for lack of DNA. The CDR3 contains 16 residues. Germline-derived CDR1 and CDR2 are SEHNR and FQNEAQ (reference sequence). CDR3 protein: CASSLESGPGTGELFF.

The chain recombines TRBV20-1 with TRBJ1-2. The length of the CDR3 is 12 residues. The V gene's germline CDR1 is DFQATT and CDR2 SNEGSKA (reference sequence). The CDR3 loop reads CSARTMQYGYTF.